The next 14 T cell receptor beta chains were all read from a single sample in a study of blood T cells in healthy people across ages. Using a J-beta primer mix together with a sample-barcoded 5' primer, a second PCR was run for roughly 6 to 11 cycles. TCRdb reprocessed the 5' RACE reads with MiXCR, giving one entry per CDR3 protein. Here the sample spans fewer than 900,000 distinct CDR3 sequences, 40% to 45% being singletons. The sample was blood. The receptors come from a woman between 55 and 75 years old in good health.

This clonotype was observed many times. The rearrangement uses TRBV6-2 or TRBV6-3 and TRBJ2-1; 8 nucleotides match TRBD2. CDR3 length: 15 residues. J lost 5 bases, V lost 0 bases, and 3 bases had no gene match. The germline gives CDR1 MNHEY, CDR2 SVGEGT. CDR3 DNA: TGTGCCAGCAGTTACTCGGGGACTAGGAACAATGAGCAGTTCTTC. Its protein is CASSYSGTRNNEQFF.

This clonotype appeared a few times. The chain recombines TRBV20-1 with TRBJ1-4; 9 bases line up with TRBD1. This CDR3 is 14 amino acids long. Germline V gene lookup returns CDR1 DFQATT and CDR2 SNEGSKA (reference sequence). The trim removed 2 bases at V and 8 bases at J, leaving 6 bases unmatched. The CDR3 sequence is CSARLQGAREKLFF. Written as DNA, the CDR3 is TGCAGTGCTAGACTACAGGGGGCGCGGGAAAAACTGTTTTTT.

A few counts support this clonotype. The chain employs TRBV21-1 and TRBJ1-6. TRBV21-1 is annotated as a pseudogene. CDR3 length: 18 amino acids. This CDR3 reads CASSKGGGPKNNNSPLHF. Written as DNA, the CDR3 is TGTGCCAGCAGCAAAGGGGGTGGCCCGAAGAATAATAATTCACCCCTCCACTTT.

V is TRBV4-1 and J is TRBJ2-2; the D is unclear. The CDR3 covers 17 residues. Trimming removed 3 bases from V and 0 bases from J, with 14 bases in between. Germline values: CDR1 MGHRA, CDR2 YSYEKL. The chain's CDR3 is CASSHPPAEANTGELFF. The CDR3 nucleotides are TGCGCCAGCAGCCACCCCCCTGCGGAAGCGAACACCGGGGAGCTGTTTTTT.

The rearrangement links TRBV27 to TRBJ2-7, with 8 nucleotides matching TRBD1. Unmatched junction bases numbered 8, after V lost 5 bases and J lost 2 bases. The germline CDR1 and CDR2 sequences are MNHEY and SMNVEV (reference sequence). The length of the CDR3 is 15 residues. Here the CDR3 reads CASSPTKTGAYEQYF. CDR3 nucleotides: TGTGCCAGCAGTCCAACAAAGACAGGGGCCTACGAGCAGTACTTC.

This chain uses TRBV24-1 with TRBJ2-2; possible D gene TRBD2, 5 bases. This CDR3 is 16 amino acids long. With 4 bases removed from V and 2 bases from J, the gap between germline ends came to 13 bases. From germline, CDR1 is KGHDR and CDR2 SFDVKD. CDR3 DNA: TGTGCCACCAGTGACCGTGGACTCGTCAACACCGGGGAGCTGTTTTTT. It translates to CATSDRGLVNTGELFF.

This clonotype was seen more than once but under ten times. The V call is TRBV29-1, the J call TRBJ2-3; D is possibly TRBD1 (5 bases). This CDR3 region has 14 residues. Germline V lookup: CDR1 SQVTM, CDR2 ANQGSEA. With 5 bases removed from V and 0 bases from J, the gap between germline ends came to 12 bases. The DNA for the CDR3 is TGCAGCGTTCCAAAGGGGTTAAGCACAGATACGCAGTATTTT. Its translation is CSVPKGLSTDTQYF.

With regard to this clonotype: A much larger clone differs by one base, so this may be a read error. CDR3 loop: CASASGDRGTDTQYF. CDR3 DNA: TGTGCTAGTGCCTCAGGGGACAGGGGAACAGATACGCAGTATTTT. V and J are TRBV12-5 and TRBJ2-3; 10 nucleotides line up with TRBD1. CDR3 length: 15 residues. CDR1 LGHNT and CDR2 FRNRAP come from the germline V gene. V was pared by 7 bases and J by 3 bases, with 7 bases of the junction left unmatched.

The chain has TRBV10-3 and TRBJ2-7; 10 bases align to TRBD2. V shed 2 bases, J shed 10 bases, and the junction held 8 bases outside the gene matches. The length of the CDR3 is 14 residues. Germline V gives CDR1 ENHRY, CDR2 SYGVKD. The CDR3 bases are TGTGCCATCAGTGAGCCTCTAGCGGGGGAAACCCAGTACTTC. Encoded protein: CAISEPLAGETQYF.

This clonotype has at least ten counts. The chain employs TRBV5-1 and TRBJ2-1; the match to TRBD2 covers 8 bases. This CDR3 region has 15 residues. CDR1 and CDR2 from the germline V gene are SGHRS and YFSETQ. The V and J ends lost 0 bases and 8 bases, in that order; junction bases with no gene match: 7. In DNA, the CDR3 is TGCGCCAGCAGCTTGGCGTTAGCGGGACCGGATGAGCAGTTCTTC. This gives the protein CASSLALAGPDEQFF.

J is TRBJ2-2 and V is TRBV5-1, with D tentatively TRBD2 (5 bases). V lost 1 base and J 5 bases, leaving 6 bases between the germline ends. This CDR3 contains 13 residues. Germline V gene data show CDR1 as SGHRS and CDR2 as YFSETQ. The CDR3: CASSLRDTGELFF. The CDR3 DNA sequence: TGCGCCAGCAGCTTGCGGGATACCGGGGAGCTGTTTTTT.

The V call is TRBV7-9, the J call TRBJ2-6, with 7 bases aligning to TRBD1. CDR1 is SEHNR, CDR2 FQNEAQ, per germline (reference sequence). V lost 1 base, J lost 3 bases, and 15 bases stayed unmatched. The CDR3 has 20 residues. CDR3 nucleotide sequence: TGTGCCAGCAGCTTAGACCTAGTGCCGTACCAGGGGGTTGGGGCCAACGTCCTGACTTTC. Its protein is CASSLDLVPYQGVGANVLTF.

This CDR3 reads CASSLEAGSTYEQYF. CDR3 DNA: TGCGCCAGCAGCTTGGAAGCGGGGAGTACCTACGAGCAGTACTTC. The chain links TRBV5-1 to TRBJ2-7; TRBD2 agrees at 7 bases. This CDR3 is 15 amino acids long. Looked up from germline, CDR1 is SGHRS and CDR2 is YFSETQ. Losses at the gene ends were 0 bases for V and 2 bases for J; bases not matched to a gene: 5.

To note about this clonotype: This may be a read error: a much more frequent sequence differs by one nucleotide. This chain joins TRBV2 and TRBJ2-7; D is ambiguous. The end of the DNA fits TRBJ2-4 better, so the J call may be wrong. The CDR3 covers 14 residues. Germline V gene data show CDR1 as SNHLY and CDR2 as FYNNEI. The DNA for the CDR3 is TGTGCCAGCACCCCTTCCGAGGCAGAAAGCATTCAGTACTTC. Translated, it gives CASTPSEAESIQYF.